The 12 T cell receptor beta chains below were found in one sample sequenced in a study of blood T cell repertoires in COVID-19. TCRdb's table, derived via immunoSEQ multiplex PCR, lists solely in-frame clones and lacks some. Found here are fewer than 350,000 clones, about 89% of them singletons; the top ten hold 1.7%. The sample consisted of PBMCs or T cells enriched from blood (not recorded which). These receptors were collected from a woman aged 40 to 50 who had recovered from COVID-19.

The chain carries TRBV5-5 and TRBJ2-4, with 7 bases matching TRBD1. The CDR3 is 15 residues long. Germline V gives CDR1 SGHKS, CDR2 YYEKEE (reference sequence). V dropped 6 bases and J dropped 8; count of bases not matched to a gene: 14. Here the CDR3 reads CASTPFDRAVDIQYF. DNA for the CDR3: TGTGCCAGCACCCCTTTCGACAGGGCTGTAGACATTCAGTACTTC. Full variable domain (outside the CDR3, taken from reference TRBV5-5 and TRBJ2-4): DAGVTQSPTHLIKTRGQQVTLRCSPISGHKSVSWYQQVLGQGPQFIFQYYEKEERGRGNFPDRFSARQFPNYSSELNVNALLLGDSALYLCASTPFDRAVDIQYFGAGTRLSVL.

This chain connects TRBV5-1 to TRBJ1-2; possible D gene TRBD1, 6 bases. CDR1 SGHRS and CDR2 YFSETQ come from the germline V gene. The CDR3 totals 18 residues. V was cut by 0 bases and J by 6 bases, with 24 bases left in between. DNA of the CDR3: TGCGCCAGCAGCTTGGGATCGAGGACAGATCAAAGAAACAATGGCTACACCTTC. This translates into CASSLGSRTDQRNNGYTF.

This clone has a handful of counts. The chain links TRBV9 to TRBJ1-1; 10 bases fit TRBD1. V lost 3 bases to trimming and J lost 5 bases; unmatched junction nucleotides: 7. CDR1 SGDLS and CDR2 YYNGEE come from the germline V gene. This CDR3 has 15 amino acids. The CDR3 DNA follows: TGTGCCAGCAGCGGACAGGGGGCGCAGAAGACTGAAGCTTTCTTT. Its translation: CASSGQGAQKTEAFF.

The chain is built from TRBV3-1 (or the pseudogene TRBV3-2) and TRBJ1-1; 10 bases are a match to TRBD1. In germline, CDR1 is LGHDT, CDR2 YNNKEL (reference sequence). J gave up 2 bases and V 1 base, and 1 base lay outside the gene matches. The CDR3 length is 15 residues. CDR3 protein: CASSQGDRGNTEAFF. DNA of the CDR3: TGTGCCAGCAGCCAAGGGGACAGGGGAAACACTGAAGCTTTCTTT.

The chain has TRBV6-5 and TRBJ2-1, with 8 bases aligning to TRBD2. The CDR3 length is 15 residues. Germline V gives CDR1 MNHEY, CDR2 SVGAGI. After removal of 6 bases from V and 3 bases from J, the junction contained 7 bases not matched to a gene. Here the CDR3 DNA reads TGTGCCAGCAGCTATCTAGCGGGCGACTACAATGAGCAGTTCTTC. Its translation: CASSYLAGDYNEQFF.

Only one count was recorded for this clone. The J gene is TRBJ2-2, the V gene TRBV30, with no clear D. The CDR3 has 18 residues. Trimming removed 3 bases from V and 0 bases from J, with 20 bases in between. Germline lookup yields CDR1 GTSNPN and CDR2 SVGIG (reference sequence). CDR3 in DNA: TGTGCCTGGAGCGCTCTTCACCTGGCCGGAGCGAACACCGGGGAGCTGTTTTTT. It translates to CAWSALHLAGANTGELFF.

In its sample, this clone was seen a few times. V and J are TRBV5-1 and TRBJ2-7; the D gene is possibly TRBD2 (5 bases). The CDR3 totals 14 residues. Looked up from germline, CDR1 is SGHRS and CDR2 is YFSETQ. Trimming pared 5 bases from V and 1 base from J, leaving 13 bases between. In DNA form, the CDR3 reads TGCGCCAGCAGTCCTTCCGGGGTTTCCTACGAGCAGTACTTC. This sequence encodes CASSPSGVSYEQYF.

CDR3 sequence (DNA): TGTGCCAGCAGCCAAGATGGAGGGGTCTACGAGCAGTACTTC. Its protein is CASSQDGGVYEQYF. This rearrangement joins TRBV3-1 (or the pseudogene TRBV3-2) to TRBJ2-7; possible D gene TRBD2, 6 bases. The germline V gene has CDR1 LGHDT and CDR2 YNNKEL (reference sequence). This CDR3 region has 14 residues. Trimming removed 0 bases from V and 3 bases from J, with 9 bases in between.

The chain employs TRBV20-1 and TRBJ1-2; D not resolved. V lost 3 bases to trimming and J lost 4 bases, with 15 bases between them. CDR3 length equals 14 residues. CDR1 is DFQATT and CDR2 is SNEGSKA in the germline V gene (reference sequence). The CDR3 reads CSASLAIEAYGYTF. In nucleotides, the CDR3 is TGCAGTGCTAGTTTGGCAATAGAGGCCTATGGCTACACCTTC.

This sequence joins TRBV19 and TRBJ2-2, with 10 bases matching TRBD1. Trimming removed 9 bases from V and 3 bases from J; junction bases left unmatched: 7. The CDR3 extends over 15 amino acids. Germline V gene data show CDR1 as LNHDA and CDR2 as SQIVND (reference sequence). The DNA of the CDR3 is TGTGCCAGCAGGAGGGACAGGGGCTACACCGGGGAGCTGTTTTTT. This gives the protein CASRRDRGYTGELFF. Drawing the rest from reference TRBV19 and TRBJ2-2, the complete variable domain is DGGITQSPKYLFRKEGQNVTLSCEQNLNHDAMYWYRQDPGQGLRLIYYSQIVNDFQKGDIAEGYSVSREKKESFPLTVTSAQKNPTAFYLCASRRDRGYTGELFFGEGSRLTVL.

The chain employs TRBV11-2 and TRBJ2-7; 10 nucleotides line up with TRBD1. Germline CDR1 SGHAT, CDR2 FQNNGV. Trimming at V came to 5 bases and at J to 4 bases, leaving 8 bases not matched to a gene. The length of the CDR3 is 15 residues. The DNA for the CDR3 is TGTGCCAGCAGCCCCGGGACAGGGGTTCGGTACGAGCAGTACTTC. Translation: CASSPGTGVRYEQYF. Based on the CDR3 plus reference TRBV11-2 and TRBJ2-7, the full variable domain is EAGVAQSPRYKIIEKRQSVAFWCNPISGHATLYWYQQILGQGPKLLIQFQNNGVVDDSQLPKDRFSAERLKGVDSTLKIQPAKLEDSAVYLCASSPGTGVRYEQYFGPGTRLTVT.

The genes are TRBV19 and TRBJ2-2, with 12 bases fitting TRBD2. Germline assignment: CDR1 LNHDA and CDR2 SQIVND (reference sequence). The CDR3 length is 22 residues. Trimming at V came to 3 bases and at J to 1 base, leaving 18 bases not matched to a gene. CDR3 loop: CASSMGQRSRTSGIGNTGELFF. For the CDR3, the DNA is TGTGCCAGTAGTATGGGACAGAGAAGTAGGACTAGCGGGATAGGGAACACCGGGGAGCTGTTTTTT.